The clone carrying this T cell receptor (beta chain) was counted a few times. Its antigen is as yet unknown. The data were taken from a study of blood T cells in healthy people across ages. Background on the study: About one barcoded beta molecule was captured per two T cells (by template switching).

CDR3 length equals 13 residues. Trimming pared 5 bases from V and 3 bases from J, leaving 10 bases between. Per the germline V gene, CDR1 is SGHVS and CDR2 is FNYEAQ. Then a second PCR, running roughly 7 to 11 cycles, was carried out with a sample-barcoded 5' primer and a J-beta primer mix. TCRdb called the 5' RACE reads again in MiXCR, with one record for every CDR3 protein. The sample carries under 800,000 distinct CDR3 sequences, about 42% recorded once. Isolation recovered at least 7 million PBMCs from every sample. Whole-study results and caveats: With unsorted PBMCs, a conclusive comparison of naive versus antigen-experienced cells was not possible.

The TCR was taken from a woman aged 60 to 75 in good health. Material: blood. The rearrangement joins TRBV7-6 to TRBJ1-1; no clear D gene. CDR3 amino acids: CASSAVEDTEAFF. In DNA, the CDR3 is TGTGCCAGCAGCGCAGTGGAGGACACTGAAGCTTTCTTT.